The next 19 T cell receptor beta chains were all read from a single sample in a study of cytomegalovirus exposure and HLA in healthy donors (TCRdb year 2017). Libraries were prepared through the immunoSEQ multiplex PCR assay. Here the immuneACCESS table is served through TCRdb, limited to in-frame sequences with V and J called. Missing clones are a known gap in these copies; in checked studies unresolved V genes cover under half, and the rest lacks a known reason. The sample table holds under 250,000 clones, of which about nine tenths were seen once. 1.5% to 2.5% of the sample rests with the top ten. Sample: PBMCs. These TCRs come from a woman in her late teens or twenties in good health and CMV-seropositive.

The chain's CDR3 is CASSLEGGGYTF. As DNA, the CDR3 is TGTGCCAGCAGCTTAGAAGGGGGAGGCTACACCTTC. The chain carries TRBV11-2 and TRBJ1-2; D might be TRBD1 (6 bases). The CDR3 length is 12 residues. Trimming cost V 0 bases and J 8 bases, with 7 bases left between them. Germline V lookup: CDR1 SGHAT, CDR2 FQNNGV.

This clone was seen a single time. The genes are TRBV29-1 and TRBJ1-1; tentatively, D is TRBD1 (6 bases). V lost 4 bases and J lost 5, with 14 bases in between. This CDR3 is 13 amino acids long. Germline V gene lookup returns CDR1 SQVTM and CDR2 ANQGSEA. Here the CDR3 DNA reads TGCAGCGTTGGCTTCAGGGGTCGGACTGAAGCTTTCTTT. It codes for CSVGFRGRTEAFF.

The chain is built from TRBV5-5 and TRBJ2-5; D is possibly TRBD2 (5 bases). Per the germline V gene, CDR1 is SGHKS and CDR2 is YYEKEE (reference sequence). The germline V and J ends were trimmed by 0 bases and 3 bases, with 9 bases remaining between them. This CDR3 comprises 14 residues. The CDR3 sequence is CASSLGWGEETQYF. CDR3 in DNA: TGTGCCAGCAGCTTGGGTTGGGGAGAAGAGACCCAGTACTTC.

The CDR3 loop reads CASSLDGQDYGYTF. CDR3 DNA sequence: TGCGCCAGCAGCCTGGACGGACAGGACTATGGCTACACCTTC. The gene calls are TRBV4-1 and TRBJ1-2, with TRBD1 matching 7 bases. The germline V gene encodes CDR1 MGHRA and CDR2 YSYEKL. The length of the CDR3 is 14 residues. V was pared by 4 bases and J by 3 bases, with 5 bases of the junction left unmatched.

Written as DNA, the CDR3 is TGCGCCAGCAGCCTCCGTAGGCGGGTCCTAGAGACCCAGTACTTC. It codes for CASSLRRRVLETQYF. The genes are TRBV5-1 and TRBJ2-5, with D perhaps matching TRBD2 (5 bases). The V end was cut by 4 bases, the J end by 4 bases, with 17 bases between. CDR3 length: 15 residues. Germline V CDR1 and CDR2: SGHRS, YFSETQ.

The chain joins TRBV6-5 to TRBJ2-5; 7 nucleotides match TRBD2. The CDR3 runs 16 residues. Trimming cost V 2 bases and J 4 bases; bases outside gene matches: 10. Germline-derived CDR1 and CDR2 are MNHEY and SVGAGI. The CDR3 here is CASSYPQPGGGETQYF. CDR3 nucleotides: TGTGCCAGCAGTTACCCCCAGCCTGGCGGGGGAGAGACCCAGTACTTC.

The chain employs TRBV15 and TRBJ1-4, with a weak D call TRBD1 (5 bases). This CDR3 comprises 15 residues. The germline CDR1 and CDR2 sequences are LNHNV and YYDKDF (reference sequence). The ends were cut back, 0 bases at V and 10 bases at J, with 15 bases in the middle. CDR3 nucleotides: TGTGCCACCAGCAGAGATAGGGAGGGACTCGGAAAACTGTTTTTT. This translates into CATSRDREGLGKLFF.

The rearrangement links TRBV4-1 to TRBJ2-3, with 14 bases identical to TRBD2. Germline V gene sequence: CDR1 MGHRA, CDR2 YSYEKL. The CDR3 is 16 residues long. The ends lost 4 bases at V and 6 bases at J; junction bases unmatched: 6. CDR3 coding DNA: TGCGCCAGCAGCCGCGGACTAGCGGGAGGTTCGGATACGCAGTATTTT. It encodes CASSRGLAGGSDTQYF.

The chain is built from TRBV11-2 and TRBJ2-1; no firm D call. CDR1 and CDR2 (germline): SGHAT, FQNNGV. This CDR3 contains 13 residues. V lost 3 bases, J lost 4 bases, and 7 bases lay in between. The CDR3 DNA follows: TGTGCCAGCAGCTTTAGCCGTTACAATGAGCAGTTCTTC. This gives the protein CASSFSRYNEQFF.

This clone was detected once. The genes are TRBV19 and TRBJ2-6, with 7 bases fitting TRBD1. There are 17 residues in the CDR3. With 6 bases clipped from V and 0 bases from J, the junction kept 8 bases outside the gene matches. Germline V gene lookup returns CDR1 LNHDA and CDR2 SQIVND (reference sequence). CDR3 protein: CASSPGQSYSGANVLTF. CDR3 sequence (DNA): TGTGCCAGTAGCCCGGGACAGTCTTACTCTGGGGCCAACGTCCTGACTTTC.

V and J are TRBV28 and TRBJ2-1; 11 nucleotides agree with TRBD2. The ends lost 4 bases at V and 6 bases at J; junction bases unmatched: 11. CDR1 is MDHEN and CDR2 is SYDVKM in the germline V gene. This CDR3 has 17 residues. CDR3: CASSYGYSGRATNEQFF. Written as DNA, the CDR3 is TGTGCCAGCAGTTATGGGTATAGCGGGAGGGCCACCAATGAGCAGTTCTTC. The variable domain in full, completed from reference TRBV28 and TRBJ2-1, reads DVKVTQSSRYLVKRTGEKVFLECVQDMDHENMFWYRQDPGLGLRLIYFSYDVKMKEKGDIPEGYSVSREKKERFSLILESASTNQTSMYLCASSYGYSGRATNEQFFGPGTRLTVL.

This sequence joins TRBV25-1 and TRBJ1-2; D not resolved. The ends were cut back, 2 bases at V and 2 bases at J, with 15 bases in the middle. CDR1 is MGHDK, CDR2 SYGVNS, per germline. The CDR3 extends over 16 amino acids. The CDR3: CASSERGSSLNYGYTF. As DNA, the CDR3 is TGTGCCAGCAGTGAAAGAGGGAGCAGTTTGAACTATGGCTACACCTTC.

V gene TRBV29-1 combines with J gene TRBJ2-5; D is ambiguous. CDR1 is SQVTM, CDR2 ANQGSEA, per germline. The V end was cut by 2 bases, the J end by 1 base, with 11 bases between. This CDR3 comprises 14 residues. This CDR3 reads CSVERDRIQETQYF. CDR3 sequence (DNA): TGCAGCGTTGAAAGAGATAGAATCCAAGAGACCCAGTACTTC.

Written as DNA, the CDR3 is TGTGCCAGCAGTTACGGGACTAGCGGAGTGGGGCAGTTCTTC. Protein: CASSYGTSGVGQFF. This chain uses TRBV6-5 with TRBJ2-1, with 11 bases that match TRBD2. The trim removed 2 bases at V and 12 bases at J, leaving 6 bases unmatched. Per germline, CDR1 MNHEY and CDR2 SVGAGI. The CDR3 is 14 amino acids.

V and J are TRBV28 and TRBJ2-1, with 9 bases lining up with TRBD1. Trimming cost V 6 bases and J 4 bases; bases outside gene matches: 10. The CDR3 is 16 residues long. The V gene's germline CDR1 is MDHEN and CDR2 SYDVKM. The DNA for the CDR3 is TGTGCCAGCAGATCCTACCGGGACAGGGTATACAATGAGCAGTTCTTC. Encoded protein: CASRSYRDRVYNEQFF.

The chain combines TRBV7-6 with TRBJ2-5, with TRBD2 as a possible D gene (5 bases). The germline V and J ends were trimmed by 5 bases and 2 bases, with 18 bases remaining between them. This CDR3 contains 16 residues. CDR1 and CDR2 from the germline V gene are SGHVS and FNYEAQ. CDR3 in amino acids: CASSDGKKGKQETQYF. Written as DNA, the CDR3 is TGTGCCAGCAGCGACGGGAAGAAGGGCAAGCAAGAGACCCAGTACTTC.

The rearrangement links TRBV30 to TRBJ1-2; 7 bases match TRBD1. CDR3 length: 14 amino acids. V lost 3 bases to trimming and J lost 8 bases; unmatched junction nucleotides: 12. Germline CDR1 reads GTSNPN; CDR2 reads SVGIG (reference sequence). The CDR3 nucleotides read TGTGCCTGGAGGTCGGGACAGCGTTTAGGAGGCTACACCTTC. Translated, it gives CAWRSGQRLGGYTF.

The gene calls are TRBV30 and TRBJ2-3, with TRBD1 as a possible D gene (5 bases). The CDR3 runs 14 residues. From germline, CDR1 is GTSNPN and CDR2 SVGIG (reference sequence). Between the trimmed V and J ends, which lost 2 bases and 3 bases, there was a span of 12 bases. CDR3 in amino acids: CAWSPQGNTDTQYF. In DNA, the CDR3 is TGTGCCTGGAGTCCCCAGGGTAATACAGATACGCAGTATTTT.

The chain couples TRBV10-3 to TRBJ2-5; weak D call: TRBD2 (7 bases). Per the germline V gene, CDR1 is ENHRY and CDR2 is SYGVKD. The CDR3 runs 14 residues. Trimming left V 5 bases short and J 5 bases short, with 15 bases between. CDR3 region: CAISPEGGGETQYF. The CDR3 DNA reads TGTGCCATCAGTCCCGAGGGGGGAGGGGAGACCCAGTACTTC.